This T cell receptor (beta chain) was identified during a study of radiation and T cells in renal cell carcinoma. Study summary: Nephrectomy followed 15 Gy stereotactic body radiation by 4 weeks. Study results and limitations: Baseline intratumoral clonotype presence is unknown without pretreatment biopsies.

The time point: baseline pretreatment blood. As to treatment: 15 Gy SBRT to primary tumor, nephrectomy 4 weeks later. Points on this clone: Its target is not known.

Sequencing was performed with immunoSEQ multiplex PCR; in TCRdb, only in-frame clones are kept and a portion is missing. This table holds roughly 100,000 clones, over 65% found once. The sequence came from a man in his sixties with renal cell carcinoma. Sequenced material: blood, taken from a patient whose treatment included radiotherapy and nephrectomy.

The CDR3 protein is CASSYTPGTGYSEQYF. The CDR3 DNA reads as TGTGCCAGCAGTTACACCCCCGGGACAGGGTACAGCGAGCAGTACTTC. The chain couples TRBV6-5 to TRBJ2-7; TRBD1 agrees at 9 bases. Germline-derived CDR1 and CDR2 are MNHEY and SVGAGI. V shed 2 bases and J 6 bases; nucleotides not matched to a gene: 11. The CDR3 extends over 16 amino acids.